This T cell receptor beta chain was recorded in a study of shared T cell receptors in the human thymus. The CDR3 is 16 amino acids. After removal of 0 bases from V and 8 bases from J, the junction contained 9 bases not matched to a gene. Germline-derived CDR1 and CDR2 are MNHEY and SMNVEV (reference sequence). The table came from immunoSEQ multiplex PCR; TCRdb's copy has only in-frame clones and leaves some out. The table lists approximately 490,000 clones, around 78% of them singletons. The sample was also linked to a second study, of human thymus T cells. That paper adds: Thymus tissue was removed during corrective cardiac surgery. V and J gene usage appeared biased in thymic and blood repertoires. Unrelated individuals had highly overlapping thymic repertoires, as reported in related research.

Input material: thymocytes. The rearrangement joins TRBV27 to TRBJ1-2; 10 bases line up with TRBD1. The clonotype comes from a boy less than two years old with a congenital heart defect. This CDR3 is CASSLSQGQGVPGYTF. The CDR3 coding sequence is TGTGCCAGCAGTTTATCTCAAGGACAGGGGGTGCCAGGCTACACCTTC.